A single T cell receptor (beta chain) is shown here with its context. Its specificity is not known. The data were taken from a study of cytomegalovirus exposure and HLA in healthy donors. Study in general: Genotyping of about 400 donors showed that roughly 80% belonged to the Caucasian-associated ancestry cluster. Study-wide results and caveats: Previously analyzed data showed that most TCR beta V segments were productive at a frequency of about 87% or about 30%. According to the study, roughly 160 TCR beta chains were cytomegalovirus-associated.

The PCR ran on 60 Vbeta and 13 Jbeta primers. The table came from immunoSEQ multiplex PCR; TCRdb's copy has only in-frame clones and leaves some out. Its listing shows 65,000 to 80,000 clones. Trimming took 4 bases from V and 8 from J, leaving 20 bases between them. The germline gives CDR1 MNHEY, CDR2 SVGAGI. CDR3 length: 15 amino acids. Sequencing was done on a sample of PBMCs. The J gene is TRBJ1-2, the V gene TRBV6-5; D uncertain. The sequence derives from a female donor in good health and CMV-seropositive. The CDR3 nucleotides read TGTGCCAGCAGTTCACACCCGGGAGGATCGGCAGGCTACACCTTC. Its protein is CASSSHPGGSAGYTF.